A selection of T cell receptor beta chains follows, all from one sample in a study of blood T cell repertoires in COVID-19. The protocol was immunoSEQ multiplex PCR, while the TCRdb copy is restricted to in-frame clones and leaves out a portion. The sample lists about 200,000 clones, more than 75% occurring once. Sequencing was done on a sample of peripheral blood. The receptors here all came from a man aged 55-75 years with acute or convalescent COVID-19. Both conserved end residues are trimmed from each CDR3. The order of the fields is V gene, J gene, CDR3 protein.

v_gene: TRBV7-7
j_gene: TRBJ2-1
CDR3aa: ASSPQLSSYNEQF

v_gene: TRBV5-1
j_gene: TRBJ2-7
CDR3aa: AFYPGDGSHYEQY

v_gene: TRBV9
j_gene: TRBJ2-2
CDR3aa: ASSVVDTAPGELF

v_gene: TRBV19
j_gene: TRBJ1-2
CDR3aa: ASSIDRTGRGYT

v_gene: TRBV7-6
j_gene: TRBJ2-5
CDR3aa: ASGLPGGGEETQY

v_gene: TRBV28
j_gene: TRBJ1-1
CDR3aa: ASSNRAFAF

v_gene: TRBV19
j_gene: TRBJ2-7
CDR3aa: ASSPRLAGTYEQY

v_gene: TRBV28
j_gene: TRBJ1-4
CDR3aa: ASSLRQGAGEKLF

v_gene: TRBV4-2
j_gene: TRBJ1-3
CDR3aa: ASSPKDRGGNTIY

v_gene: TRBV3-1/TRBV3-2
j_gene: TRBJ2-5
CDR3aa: ASSQVASGYQETQY

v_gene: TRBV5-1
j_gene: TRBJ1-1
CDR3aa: ASSYRGAPAYDTEAF

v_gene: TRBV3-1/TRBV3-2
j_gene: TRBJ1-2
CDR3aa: ASSHLQGAADGYT

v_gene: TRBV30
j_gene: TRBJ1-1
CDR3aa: AWTSRSSVAF

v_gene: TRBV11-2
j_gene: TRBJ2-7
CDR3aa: ASSLVVRTGPYEQY

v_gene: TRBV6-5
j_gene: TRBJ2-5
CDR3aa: ASSKSGRYQETQY

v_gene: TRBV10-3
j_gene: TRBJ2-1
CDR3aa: AISPLSGISYNEQF

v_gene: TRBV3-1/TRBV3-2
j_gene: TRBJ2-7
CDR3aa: ASSQGLAHEQY

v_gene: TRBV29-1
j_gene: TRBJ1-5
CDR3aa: SVAPLIVLRWGQGQNQPQH

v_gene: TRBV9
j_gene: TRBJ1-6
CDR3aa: ASSAVQGRGNSPLH

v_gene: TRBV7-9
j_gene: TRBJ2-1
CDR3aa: ASSLGAGGQSEQF

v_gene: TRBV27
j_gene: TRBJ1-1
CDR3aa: ASSLSPNTEAF

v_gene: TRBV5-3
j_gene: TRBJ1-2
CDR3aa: ARSFSVKGADYGYT

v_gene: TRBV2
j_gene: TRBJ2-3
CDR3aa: ASSEAAGVVDTQY

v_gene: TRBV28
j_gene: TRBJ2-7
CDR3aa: ASTQRSGALSYEQY

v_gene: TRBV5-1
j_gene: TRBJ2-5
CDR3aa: ASSDTKRGGQETQY

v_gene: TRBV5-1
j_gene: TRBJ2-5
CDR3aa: ASSLAGAAETQY

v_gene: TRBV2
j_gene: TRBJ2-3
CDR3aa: ASSPTTEFARTDTQY